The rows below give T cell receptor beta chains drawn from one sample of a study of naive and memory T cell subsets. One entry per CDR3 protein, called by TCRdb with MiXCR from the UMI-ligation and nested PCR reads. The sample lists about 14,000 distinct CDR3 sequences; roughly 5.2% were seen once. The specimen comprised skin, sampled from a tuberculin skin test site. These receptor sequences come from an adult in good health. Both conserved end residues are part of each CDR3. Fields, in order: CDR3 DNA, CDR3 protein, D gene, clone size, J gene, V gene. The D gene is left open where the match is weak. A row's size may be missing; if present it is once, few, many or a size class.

CDR3nt: TGTGCCAGCAGTGAAAACAGGGAGGTCAAGTTCTTC
CDR3aa: CASSENREVKFF
d_gene: .
abundance: medium-sized
j_gene: TRBJ2-1
v_gene: TRBV6-6

CDR3nt: TGTGCCAGCAGCTCTCAGGGGCGAACTGAAGCTTTCTTT
CDR3aa: CASSSQGRTEAFF
d_gene: .
abundance: many
j_gene: TRBJ1-1
v_gene: TRBV7-2

CDR3nt: TGTGCCAGCAGCCTCCTAGGCACCATATATTTT
CDR3aa: CASSLLGTIYF
d_gene: .
abundance: .
j_gene: TRBJ1-3
v_gene: TRBV11-2

CDR3nt: TGTGCCAGCAGTTTGAACTTCATGGACATCTCCTACGAGCAGTACTTC
CDR3aa: CASSLNFMDISYEQYF
d_gene: .
abundance: medium-sized
j_gene: TRBJ2-7
v_gene: TRBV6-2/TRBV6-3

CDR3nt: TGCAGTGCTAAAACTAGCGGGGTGCCGGCGCAGTTCTTC
CDR3aa: CSAKTSGVPAQFF
d_gene: TRBD2
abundance: many
j_gene: TRBJ2-1
v_gene: TRBV20-1

CDR3nt: TGTGCCACCAGCACCAGGGGGAATGAGCAGTTCTTC
CDR3aa: CATSTRGNEQFF
d_gene: TRBD1
abundance: many
j_gene: TRBJ2-1
v_gene: TRBV15

CDR3nt: TGTGCCAGCAGCACGGGGGGGGTTAGAGCCAAAAACATTCAGTACTTC
CDR3aa: CASSTGGVRAKNIQYF
d_gene: TRBD2
abundance: many
j_gene: TRBJ2-4
v_gene: TRBV12-3/TRBV12-4

CDR3nt: TGCAGTGCTACCGAGGGAGGGACTGACACTGAAGCTTTCTTT
CDR3aa: CSATEGGTDTEAFF
d_gene: .
abundance: medium-sized
j_gene: TRBJ1-1
v_gene: TRBV20-1

CDR3nt: TGTGCCAGCAGTCTAGACAGGGCCCTCACTGAAGCTTTCTTT
CDR3aa: CASSLDRALTEAFF
d_gene: TRBD1
abundance: many
j_gene: TRBJ1-1
v_gene: TRBV12-3/TRBV12-4

CDR3nt: TGTGCCTGGGGGGTGTTCGGGAACACTGAAGCTTTCTTT
CDR3aa: CAWGVFGNTEAFF
d_gene: .
abundance: .
j_gene: TRBJ1-1
v_gene: TRBV30

CDR3nt: TGTGCCAGCAGCTTGGGGGGAGCGGGGGGGCGAGAGACCCAGTACTTC
CDR3aa: CASSLGGAGGRETQYF
d_gene: TRBD2
abundance: few
j_gene: TRBJ2-5
v_gene: TRBV5-4

CDR3nt: TGTGCCAGCAGCGCAGACTTGATGGGTAGTTATGGCTACACCTTC
CDR3aa: CASSADLMGSYGYTF
d_gene: .
abundance: many
j_gene: TRBJ1-2
v_gene: TRBV5-4

CDR3nt: TGTGCCAGCAGCCTGGTCCTGAACACTGAAGCTTTCTTT
CDR3aa: CASSLVLNTEAFF
d_gene: .
abundance: many
j_gene: TRBJ1-1
v_gene: TRBV7-3

CDR3nt: TGTGCCAGCAGTTTAGCTCGGGGGTTGGGACCGACTCCCCGCACTGAAGCTTTCTTT
CDR3aa: CASSLARGLGPTPRTEAFF
d_gene: .
abundance: .
j_gene: TRBJ1-1
v_gene: TRBV12-3/TRBV12-4

CDR3nt: TGCGCCAGCAGCTCGGGACAGCCGAACACTGAAGCTTTCTTT
CDR3aa: CASSSGQPNTEAFF
d_gene: TRBD1
abundance: few
j_gene: TRBJ1-1
v_gene: TRBV5-1

CDR3nt: TGTGCCAGCAGCCGCATGGGACAGTGGGGGGATACGCAGTATTTT
CDR3aa: CASSRMGQWGDTQYF
d_gene: TRBD1
abundance: many
j_gene: TRBJ2-3
v_gene: TRBV7-8

CDR3nt: TGTGCCAGCAGCCAGCATCGTGAGGGGTACGAGCAGTACTTC
CDR3aa: CASSQHREGYEQYF
d_gene: .
abundance: many
j_gene: TRBJ2-7
v_gene: TRBV3-2

CDR3nt: TGTGCCAGCAGCTACGGACTGGGCGTTGGGGGCTCAAACACCGGGGAGCTGTTTTTT
CDR3aa: CASSYGLGVGGSNTGELFF
d_gene: .
abundance: few
j_gene: TRBJ2-2
v_gene: TRBV7-2

CDR3nt: TGTGCCAGCAGCTTACGATCCGGGACAGGGCTTAACTACGAGCAGTACTTC
CDR3aa: CASSLRSGTGLNYEQYF
d_gene: TRBD1
abundance: many
j_gene: TRBJ2-7
v_gene: TRBV7-8

CDR3nt: TGTGCCAGCAGCTTCTTTACCGCAACTAATGAAAAACTGTTTTTT
CDR3aa: CASSFFTATNEKLFF
d_gene: .
abundance: .
j_gene: TRBJ1-4
v_gene: TRBV7-9

CDR3nt: TGCAGTGCCGCCAGGGCCTCCTACGAGCAGTACTTC
CDR3aa: CSAARASYEQYF
d_gene: .
abundance: medium-sized
j_gene: TRBJ2-7
v_gene: TRBV20-1

CDR3nt: TGTGCCAGCAGCTTTCCGGGGGGGGGAGCTTATGAGCAGTTCTTC
CDR3aa: CASSFPGGGAYEQFF
d_gene: TRBD2
abundance: many
j_gene: TRBJ2-1
v_gene: TRBV7-2

CDR3nt: TGTGCCATTATGGGACAGTCGGACTACGAGCAGTACTTC
CDR3aa: CAIMGQSDYEQYF
d_gene: TRBD1
abundance: medium-sized
j_gene: TRBJ2-7
v_gene: TRBV6-2/TRBV6-3